The clone carrying this TCR beta chain was picked up many times. Its cognate antigen is unknown. The data belong to a study of T cells in Graves' hyperthyroidism and ophthalmopathy. Looking at the study overall: Blood was drawn when the patient was first diagnosed and still untreated. Whole-study results and caveats: A median about 6 months before onset, the model predicted ophthalmopathy. Among clonotypes expanded in thyroid above 0.001, most were also found in blood.

It was uncontrolled infection, other autoimmune disease, pregnancy or lactation that excluded patients. RNA transcripts served as the template for amplifying TCR beta CDR3 regions. First-round RT-PCR targeting the TCR CDR3 was performed with the HTBI primer set. TCRdb independently ran MiXCR on the multiplex PCR reads; one entry per CDR3 protein. The repertoire consists of about 740,000 distinct CDR3 sequences, with 13% to 15% occurring once and the leading ten covering about a tenth. The V and J ends lost 5 bases and 0 bases respectively, with 7 bases between them. The CDR3 is made up of 13 amino acids. CDR1 is KGHSH, CDR2 LQKENI, per germline.

V usage is TRBV18 and J usage is TRBJ2-5, with D possibly being TRBD1 (6 bases). The TCR comes from a woman under 30 with Graves' hyperthyroidism. The specimen sequenced was blood. CDR3 DNA sequence: TGTGCCAGCTCAGACAGGTACCAAGAGACCCAGTACTTC. It yields the protein CASSDRYQETQYF.